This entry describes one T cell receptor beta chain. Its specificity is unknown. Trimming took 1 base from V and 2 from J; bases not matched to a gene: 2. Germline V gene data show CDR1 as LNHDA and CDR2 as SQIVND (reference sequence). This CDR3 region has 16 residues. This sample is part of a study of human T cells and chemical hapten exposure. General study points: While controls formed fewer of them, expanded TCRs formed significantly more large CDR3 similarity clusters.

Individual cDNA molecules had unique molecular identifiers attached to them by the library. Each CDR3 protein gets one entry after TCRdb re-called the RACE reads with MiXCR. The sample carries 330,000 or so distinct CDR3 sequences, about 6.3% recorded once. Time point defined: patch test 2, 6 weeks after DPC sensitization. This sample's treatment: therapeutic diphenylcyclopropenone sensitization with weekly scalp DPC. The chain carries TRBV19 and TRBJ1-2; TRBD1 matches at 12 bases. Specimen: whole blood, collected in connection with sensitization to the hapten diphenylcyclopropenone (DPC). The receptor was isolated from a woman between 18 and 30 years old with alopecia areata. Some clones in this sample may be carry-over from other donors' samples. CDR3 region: CASSIAGTGGNYGYTF. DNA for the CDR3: TGTGCCAGTAGTATAGCAGGGACAGGGGGCAACTATGGCTACACCTTC. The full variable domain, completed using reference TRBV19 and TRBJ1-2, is DGGITQSPKYLFRKEGQNVTLSCEQNLNHDAMYWYRQDPGQGLRLIYYSQIVNDFQKGDIAEGYSVSREKKESFPLTVTSAQKNPTAFYLCASSIAGTGGNYGYTFGSGTRLTVV.